This entry lists 31 T cell receptor beta chains sequenced from one sample in a study of blood T cell repertoires in COVID-19. Some clones are missing from TCRdb's copy, which holds only in-frame ones; the method was immunoSEQ multiplex PCR. The sample shows approximately 250,000 clones, approximately 84% of them seen only once. The sequenced sample was PBMCs or T cells enriched from blood (not recorded which). Receptor source: a man aged 40-55 years who had recovered from COVID-19.

The chain links TRBV7-3 to TRBJ2-1, with D perhaps matching TRBD1 (5 bases). CDR1 and CDR2 from the germline V gene are SGHTA and FQGTGA. The V gene lost 3 bases and the J gene lost 0 bases, with 9 bases spanning the gap. The CDR3 has 15 residues. CDR3 coding DNA: TGTGCCAGCAGCTTTCTCACAGGCTCCTACAATGAGCAGTTCTTC. Amino acid sequence: CASSFLTGSYNEQFF.

Concerning this clone itself: The sample contains more than one DNA sequence encoding this CDR3. The J gene is TRBJ1-4, the V gene TRBV18; D call uncertain. The CDR3 runs to 13 residues. V shed 0 bases and J shed 8 bases, with 7 bases lying between them. Germline CDR1 reads KGHSH; CDR2 reads LQKENI. This chain's CDR3 is CASSPPPGEKLFF. The CDR3 DNA sequence: TGTGCCAGCTCACCACCGCCGGGGGAAAAACTGTTTTTT. Full variable domain (rest looked up from reference TRBV18 and TRBJ1-4): NAGVMQNPRHLVRRRGQEARLRCSPMKGHSHVYWYRQLPEEGLKFMVYLQKENIIDESGMPKERFSAEFPKEGPSILRIQQVVRGDSAAYFCASSPPPGEKLFFGSGTQLSVL.

V is TRBV5-6 and J is TRBJ2-5; perhaps TRBD1 as D (5 bases). The V and J ends lost 4 bases and 7 bases respectively, with 14 bases between them. This CDR3 region has 13 residues. Per the germline V gene, CDR1 is SGHDT and CDR2 is YYEEEE. Here the CDR3 DNA reads TGTGCCAGCAGCCTGACAGAAGAAGGGACCCAGTACTTC. It encodes CASSLTEEGTQYF.

The genes are TRBV7-2 and TRBJ1-5, with D unresolved. The CDR3 length is 13 residues. The germline V gene encodes CDR1 SGHTA and CDR2 FQGNSA. Trimming pared 3 bases from V and 7 bases from J, leaving 10 bases between. The CDR3 spells CASSLSLPQPQHF. The CDR3 DNA reads TGTGCCAGCAGCTTGTCCCTTCCCCAGCCCCAGCATTTT.

The V and J genes are TRBV7-2 and TRBJ2-3; TRBD1 matches at 9 bases. This CDR3 has 14 amino acids. Trimming removed 5 bases from V and 6 bases from J; junction bases left unmatched: 6. The germline CDR1 and CDR2 sequences are SGHTA and FQGNSA. CDR3 sequence reads: CASSAQGAMDTQYF. The CDR3, as DNA: TGTGCCAGCAGCGCACAGGGGGCGATGGATACGCAGTATTTT.

The V and J genes are TRBV28 and TRBJ2-2; D might be TRBD1 (7 bases). Germline lookup yields CDR1 MDHEN and CDR2 SYDVKM. There are 15 residues in the CDR3. The V gene lost 4 bases and the J gene lost 5 bases, with 14 bases spanning the gap. In DNA, the CDR3 is TGTGCCAGCAGTTCTTTCAGGGGGAGGACCGGGGAGCTGTTTTTT. This encodes CASSSFRGRTGELFF.

The J gene is TRBJ1-5, the V gene TRBV6-5; 7 positions match TRBD1. This CDR3 has 15 amino acids. Unmatched junction bases numbered 12, after V lost 8 bases and J lost 5 bases. The V gene's germline CDR1 is MNHEY and CDR2 SVGAGI. The CDR3 spells CASAQPTGSDQPQHF. CDR3 nucleotide sequence: TGTGCCAGCGCCCAACCGACAGGGTCGGATCAGCCCCAGCATTTT.

This clone has more than one count but fewer than ten. The rearrangement uses TRBV2 and TRBJ2-4; 10 positions match TRBD1. CDR1 SNHLY and CDR2 FYNNEI come from the germline V gene. Losses at the gene ends were 4 bases for V and 8 bases for J; bases not matched to a gene: 5. The CDR3 consists of 14 residues. The CDR3 spells CASSGTGGKDIQYF. The CDR3 nucleotides are TGTGCCAGCAGTGGGACAGGGGGTAAAGACATTCAGTACTTC.

This clone has just one count. The rearrangement uses TRBV5-4 and TRBJ2-1; the D gene is possibly TRBD2 (6 bases). V was cut by 2 bases and J by 5 bases, with 8 bases left in between. CDR1 and CDR2 from the germline V gene are SGHNT and YYREEE (reference sequence). The CDR3 runs 13 residues. The CDR3 here is CASSLERDNEQFF. For the CDR3, the DNA is TGTGCCAGCAGCTTAGAGCGGGACAATGAGCAGTTCTTC.

This chain connects TRBV30 to TRBJ2-2; 7 nucleotides agree with TRBD2. V was pared by 3 bases and J by 7 bases, with 8 bases of the junction left unmatched. The CDR3 consists of 14 residues. Germline V gene lookup returns CDR1 GTSNPN and CDR2 SVGIG (reference sequence). CDR3 DNA sequence: TGTGCCTGGAGCCTTGGACTAGGTTACGGGGAGCTGTTTTTT. Encoded protein: CAWSLGLGYGELFF.

V is TRBV19 and J is TRBJ1-5; 8 bases are shared with TRBD1. Germline V CDR1 and CDR2: LNHDA, SQIVND (reference sequence). The V gene end was trimmed by 5 bases and the J gene end by 8 bases; junction bases not matched to a gene: 8. The CDR3 runs to 14 residues. For the CDR3, the DNA is TGTGCCAGTAGTCAGGGACAGGACGACGAGCCCCAGCATTTT. Translated: CASSQGQDDEPQHF.

This chain links TRBV7-2 with TRBJ2-3; D call uncertain. The CDR3 extends over 13 amino acids. V dropped 4 bases and J dropped 5 bases, with 10 bases sitting between them. CDR1 is SGHTA and CDR2 is FQGNSA in the germline V gene. The CDR3 DNA follows: TGTGCCAGCAGCTCTTTGACGGGAGATACGCAGTATTTT. It codes for CASSSLTGDTQYF.

The genes are TRBV28 and TRBJ1-5; TRBD1 is a possible D gene (6 bases). Germline assignment: CDR1 MDHEN and CDR2 SYDVKM. V was shortened by 6 bases and J by 4 bases, with 19 bases between the two germline ends. The CDR3 is 16 amino acids. This CDR3 reads CASSSLRQAGNQPQHF. CDR3 DNA: TGTGCCAGCAGCTCCCTTAGACAGGCAGGGAATCAGCCCCAGCATTTT.

The chain combines TRBV30 with TRBJ1-5, with D perhaps matching TRBD1 (5 bases). The CDR3 spans 17 residues. V lost 0 bases to trimming and J lost 0 bases, with 15 bases between them. Germline assignment: CDR1 GTSNPN and CDR2 SVGIG (reference sequence). The CDR3 nucleotides are TGTGCCTGGAGTGTAAAGGGGAGGGGTAGTAGCAATCAGCCCCAGCATTTT. Protein sequence: CAWSVKGRGSSNQPQHF.

This clone came up once. The rearrangement uses TRBV25-1 and TRBJ1-1; 10 nucleotides align to TRBD1. This CDR3 spans 16 amino acids. The V gene's germline CDR1 is MGHDK and CDR2 SYGVNS. Trimming removed 8 bases from V and 1 base from J; junction bases left unmatched: 10. The CDR3 sequence is CASQPGQGRGNTEAFF. Here the CDR3 DNA reads TGTGCCAGCCAGCCGGGACAGGGGAGGGGGAACACTGAAGCTTTCTTT.

This clone was detected only a few times. Other DNA sequences within the sample encode an identical CDR3. V and J are TRBV5-1 and TRBJ1-2; D gene uncertain. This CDR3 comprises 12 residues. Per the germline V gene, CDR1 is SGHRS and CDR2 is YFSETQ. The ends were cut back, 4 bases at V and 2 bases at J, with 6 bases in the middle. The CDR3 reads CASSPENYGYTF. DNA of the CDR3: TGCGCCAGCAGCCCGGAGAACTATGGCTACACCTTC.

This chain links TRBV2 with TRBJ2-5, with 7 bases matching TRBD2. Unmatched junction bases numbered 8, after V lost 2 bases and J lost 5 bases. Germline V gene data show CDR1 as SNHLY and CDR2 as FYNNEI. This CDR3 spans 15 amino acids. CDR3 sequence (DNA): TGTGCCAGCAGTGAAAGATCGGGGGGTAGGGAGACCCAGTACTTC. Protein product: CASSERSGGRETQYF. Combining the CDR3 with reference TRBV2 and TRBJ2-5 gives the whole variable domain EPEVTQTPSHQVTQMGQEVILRCVPISNHLYFYWYRQILGQKVEFLVSFYNNEISEKSEIFDDQFSVERPDGSNFTLKIRSTKLEDSAMYFCASSERSGGRETQYFGPGTRLLVL.

The sample holds one count of this clone. The chain uses TRBV7-8 and TRBJ1-4; D is possibly TRBD1 (5 bases). The CDR3 has 14 residues. Trimming left V 0 bases short and J 4 bases short, with 6 bases between. From germline, CDR1 is SGHVS and CDR2 FQNEAQ. The CDR3 DNA is TGTGCCAGCAGCTTAGCGGGGCATAATGAAAAACTGTTTTTT. It translates to CASSLAGHNEKLFF.

This rearrangement joins TRBV6-4 to TRBJ1-4, with a tentative D call TRBD1 (6 bases). Trimming took 7 bases from V and 0 from J, leaving 12 bases between them. The CDR3 is made up of 15 amino acids. CDR1 and CDR2 from the germline V gene are MRHNA and SNTAGT. The CDR3 coding sequence is TGTGCCAGCAAATCCAACAGGGCAACTAATGAAAAACTGTTTTTT. It yields the protein CASKSNRATNEKLFF.

The chain uses TRBV28 and TRBJ2-5, with 7 bases identical to TRBD2. Trimming at V came to 6 bases and at J to 5 bases, leaving 18 bases not matched to a gene. This CDR3 contains 17 residues. From germline, CDR1 is MDHEN and CDR2 SYDVKM. DNA for the CDR3: TGTGCCAGCAGCAAGGGAGGGACGGTTACTGGGCTGGAGACCCAGTACTTC. Its protein is CASSKGGTVTGLETQYF.

CDR3 sequence: CASTSTSRRVTGELFF. In DNA form, the CDR3 reads TGTGCCAGCACCTCAACCTCCCGGCGGGTTACCGGGGAGCTGTTTTTT. The gene calls are TRBV7-9 and TRBJ2-2; D is perhaps TRBD2 (5 bases). The CDR3 contains 16 residues. CDR1 and CDR2 (germline): SEHNR, FQNEAQ (reference sequence). V shed 7 bases and J shed 5 bases, with 20 bases lying between them.

This clone was detected only once. The chain recombines TRBV2 with TRBJ2-5; weak D call: TRBD2 (5 bases). Trimming took 8 bases from V and 5 from J, leaving 15 bases between them. Germline V CDR1 and CDR2: SNHLY, FYNNEI. CDR3 size: 13 residues. The CDR3 here is CASERVAKETQYF. The CDR3 region has the DNA TGTGCCAGCGAGAGAGTAGCGAAGGAGACCCAGTACTTC.

This clone was found many times. This chain joins TRBV9 and TRBJ2-3; D gene unclear. CDR1 and CDR2 from the germline V gene are SGDLS and YYNGEE. V lost 0 bases and J lost 6, with 14 bases in between. This CDR3 comprises 15 residues. The CDR3 nucleotides are TGTGCCAGCAGCGTAGTTGCCGGGTTTTCGGATACGCAGTATTTT. Protein product: CASSVVAGFSDTQYF.

This chain links TRBV3-1 (or the pseudogene TRBV3-2) with TRBJ2-5; no reliable D call. Per the germline V gene, CDR1 is LGHDT and CDR2 is YNNKEL (reference sequence). Trimming removed 1 base from V and 1 base from J, with 7 bases in between. CDR3 length: 14 residues. Here the CDR3 reads CASSQGATQETQYF. In DNA, the CDR3 is TGTGCCAGCAGCCAAGGGGCCACCCAAGAGACCCAGTACTTC.

The chain has TRBV19 and TRBJ1-6; possible D gene TRBD1, 6 bases. Germline V CDR1 and CDR2: LNHDA, SQIVND (reference sequence). This CDR3 region has 14 residues. V was pared by 8 bases and J by 10 bases, with 18 bases between. This CDR3 reads CASATRGQWSPLHF. CDR3 nucleotides: TGTGCCAGTGCGACCAGGGGCCAATGGTCACCCCTCCACTTT.

The rearrangement links TRBV28 to TRBJ1-2; a weak D match, TRBD1 (5 bases). Trimming shortened V by 8 bases and J by 2 bases, and 12 bases separated the two germline ends. The germline V gene has CDR1 MDHEN and CDR2 SYDVKM. This CDR3 contains 13 residues. The chain's CDR3 is CASVRDTNYGYTF. Here the CDR3 DNA reads TGTGCCAGCGTCAGGGATACAAACTATGGCTACACCTTC.

This clone was detected a few times. The genes are TRBV4-1 and TRBJ2-3, with D possibly being TRBD2 (5 bases). The CDR3 runs 15 residues. Germline CDR1 and CDR2: MGHRA and YSYEKL. V lost 3 bases and J 3 bases, leaving 13 bases between the germline ends. DNA of the CDR3: TGCGCCAGCAGCCAGGTACTAGGAGTGACAGATACGCAGTATTTT. Residues: CASSQVLGVTDTQYF.

The chain recombines TRBV27 with TRBJ1-5, with unresolved D. Trimming stripped 11 bases from V and 10 bases from J, with 9 bases between. The CDR3 consists of 9 residues. Germline CDR1 and CDR2: MNHEY and SMNVEV (reference sequence). DNA of the CDR3: TGTGCCGTATCTGTCCCCCAGCATTTT. Protein: CAVSVPQHF.

The J gene is TRBJ2-6, the V gene TRBV5-4; tentative D call: TRBD2 (7 bases). The CDR3 loop spans 19 amino acids. V was trimmed by 4 bases and J by 0 bases, leaving 20 bases between them. Germline assignment: CDR1 SGHNT and CDR2 YYREEE (reference sequence). In DNA, the CDR3 is TGTGCCAGCAGCCTGCCCGGCGGGGGCCGGATCTCTGGGGCCAACGTCCTGACTTTC. It encodes CASSLPGGGRISGANVLTF.

As regards this clone: This specimen includes other DNA sequences encoding the same CDR3. The V gene is TRBV9, the J gene TRBJ1-3, with a weak D call TRBD1 (6 bases). This CDR3 has 14 amino acids. V lost 1 base to trimming and J lost 1 base, with 6 bases between them. The germline V gene has CDR1 SGDLS and CDR2 YYNGEE. DNA of the CDR3: TGTGCCAGCAGCGTACAGGGGTCTGGAAACACCATATATTTT. Translating it yields CASSVQGSGNTIYF.

This chain links TRBV27 with TRBJ2-2, with TRBD2 as a possible D gene (5 bases). Germline values: CDR1 MNHEY, CDR2 SMNVEV (reference sequence). The CDR3 consists of 15 residues. V dropped 2 bases and J dropped 4 bases, with 11 bases sitting between them. CDR3 sequence reads: CASSLGSGFTGELFF. CDR3 coding DNA: TGTGCCAGCAGTTTAGGGTCGGGATTCACCGGGGAGCTGTTTTTT.